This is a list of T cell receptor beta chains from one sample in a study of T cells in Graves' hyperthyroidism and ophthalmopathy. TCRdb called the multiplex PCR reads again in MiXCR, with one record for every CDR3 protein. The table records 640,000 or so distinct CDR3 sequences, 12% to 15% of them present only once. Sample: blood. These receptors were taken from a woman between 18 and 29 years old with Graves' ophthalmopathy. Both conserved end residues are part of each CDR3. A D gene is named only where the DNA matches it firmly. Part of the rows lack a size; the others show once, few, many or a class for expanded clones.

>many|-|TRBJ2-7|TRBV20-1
TGCAGTGCTAGAGATGAGGGGGGAAATAGCGGCTACGAGCAGTACTTC
CSARDEGGNSGYEQYF
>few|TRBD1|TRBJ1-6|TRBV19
TGTGCCAGTAGTATTGGACAGGGTTTAAATTCACCCCTCCACTTT
CASSIGQGLNSPLHF
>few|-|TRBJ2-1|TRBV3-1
TGTGCCAGCAGCCAGGGGCGGGGTGCCTACAATGAGCAGTTCTTC
CASSQGRGAYNEQFF
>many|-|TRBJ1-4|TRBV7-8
TGTGCCAGCAGCCGTGGGCCGACAGGAGTAAATGAAAAACTGTTTTTT
CASSRGPTGVNEKLFF
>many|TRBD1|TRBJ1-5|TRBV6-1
TGTGCCAGCAGTTCGGACAGGGGAGATCAGCCCCAGCATTTT
CASSSDRGDQPQHF
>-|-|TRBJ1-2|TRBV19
TGTGCCAGTAGTATAGTGGGGAGCGAGATCTATGGCTACACCTTC
CASSIVGSEIYGYTF
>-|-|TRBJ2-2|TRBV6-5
TGTGCCAGCAGTTACCCGATTTATAGACAGGCCACCGGGGAGCTGTTTTTT
CASSYPIYRQATGELFF
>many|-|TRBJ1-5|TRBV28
TGTGCCAGCAGTTTTCTCCAGGGAGTTAGCAATCAGCCCCAGCATTTT
CASSFLQGVSNQPQHF
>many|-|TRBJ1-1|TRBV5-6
TGTGCCAGCAGCTTGGCGGCGGTGGTGACTGAAGCTTTCTTT
CASSLAAVVTEAFF
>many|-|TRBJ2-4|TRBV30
TGTGCCTGGAGTGGGGCAGAAAACATTCAGTACTTC
CAWSGAENIQYF
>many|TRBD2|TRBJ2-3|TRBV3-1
TGTGCCAGCTCGACTAGCGGGAGGCCCGATACGCAGTATTTT
CASSTSGRPDTQYF
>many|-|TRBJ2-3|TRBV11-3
TGTGCCAGCAGCTTAGGGCAGAGTACGCAGTATTTT
CASSLGQSTQYF
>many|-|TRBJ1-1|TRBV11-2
TGTGCCAGCAGCTTAGATTTCGACCGGGGCACTGAAGCTTTCTTT
CASSLDFDRGTEAFF
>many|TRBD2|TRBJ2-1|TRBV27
TGTGCCAGCAGTTTATCAAGGACTAGCGGGATATACAATGAGCAGTTCTTC
CASSLSRTSGIYNEQFF
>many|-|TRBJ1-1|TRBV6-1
TGTGCCAGCAGTGGGGGCATCGGGATCACTGAAGCTTTCTTT
CASSGGIGITEAFF
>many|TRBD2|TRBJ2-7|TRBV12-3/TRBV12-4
TGTGCCAGCAGTTTTAGGGACTATTACGAGCAGTACTTC
CASSFRDYYEQYF
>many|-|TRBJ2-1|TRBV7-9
TGTGCCAGCAGCGGGTCGGGTGAGCAGTTCTTC
CASSGSGEQFF
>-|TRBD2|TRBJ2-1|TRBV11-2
TGTGCCAGCAGCTTAGTCGTGACTAGCGGGAGGGGGAATGAGCAGTTCTTC
CASSLVVTSGRGNEQFF
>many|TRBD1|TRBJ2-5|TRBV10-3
TGTGCCATCGGGGCCCAGGGGGCTGATTTCAGCCAAGAGACCCAGTACTTC
CAIGAQGADFSQETQYF
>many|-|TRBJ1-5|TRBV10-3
TGTGCCATCAGTGAGGGTGGGGACCTCCTTTGGGCCCAGCATTTT
CAISEGGDLLWAQHF
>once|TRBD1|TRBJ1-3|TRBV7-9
TGTGCCAGCGCCTCCCCCGGGACAGGGTCAGGAAGCACCATATATTTT
CASASPGTGSGSTIYF
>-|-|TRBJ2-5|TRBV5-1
TGCGCCGGCAGCCTACAAGAGACCCAGTACTTC
CAGSLQETQYF
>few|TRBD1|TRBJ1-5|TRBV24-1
TGTGCCACCAGTGAAACGGGACAGGGAGGTGAGCCCCAGCATTTT
CATSETGQGGEPQHF
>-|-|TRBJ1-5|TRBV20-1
TGCAGTGCTCCCGTGGCTGGGTTTAATCAGCCCCAGCATTTT
CSAPVAGFNQPQHF
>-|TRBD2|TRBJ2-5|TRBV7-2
TGTGCCAGCAGCTTAACTAGCGGGAGTGTCGAAGAGACCCAGTACTTC
CASSLTSGSVEETQYF
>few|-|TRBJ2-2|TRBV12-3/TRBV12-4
TGTGCCAGCAGTCCCGGGGAGCTGTTTTTT
CASSPGELFF
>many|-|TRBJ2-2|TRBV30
TGTGCCTGGAGTGGGGCGGTATCCAACACCGGGGAGCTGTTTTTT
CAWSGAVSNTGELFF
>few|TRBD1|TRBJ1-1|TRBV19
TGTGCCAGTACTATCGGCAGGGACAGGGAGAACACTGAAGCTTTCTTT
CASTIGRDRENTEAFF
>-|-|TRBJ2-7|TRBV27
TGTGCCAGCAGCACAGGGATTGGGTACGAGCAGTACTTC
CASSTGIGYEQYF
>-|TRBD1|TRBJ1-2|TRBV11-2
TGTGCCAGCAGCTCCCCCCGGACAGGGGACTATGGCTACACCTTC
CASSSPRTGDYGYTF
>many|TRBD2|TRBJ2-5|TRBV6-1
TGTGCCAGCAGTGAAGCAACGGGCCTAGCGGGATCGGGATTTGGGGAGACCCAGTACTTC
CASSEATGLAGSGFGETQYF
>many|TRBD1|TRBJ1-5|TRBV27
TGTGCCAGCAGTCCGGAGGGGACAGGGTTGCGACAGCCCCAGCATTTT
CASSPEGTGLRQPQHF
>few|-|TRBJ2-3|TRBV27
TGTGCCAGCAGTTTTCGGGGGGACATTAGCACAGATACGCAGTATTTT
CASSFRGDISTDTQYF
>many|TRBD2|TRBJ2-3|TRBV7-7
TGTGCTAGCAGTCCAATCGGAGCGGGAGGTACAGATACGCAGTATTTT
CASSPIGAGGTDTQYF
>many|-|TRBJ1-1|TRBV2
TGTGCCAGCAGTGAAGCAGGCCACACTGAAGCTTTCTTT
CASSEAGHTEAFF
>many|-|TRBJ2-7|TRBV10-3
TGTGCCATCAACAGGTTGGACAGTACCTCCTACGAGCAGTACTTC
CAINRLDSTSYEQYF
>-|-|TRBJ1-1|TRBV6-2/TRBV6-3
TGTGCCAGCAGTTACTCGGGGGACCACTGGAACACTGAAGCTTTCTTT
CASSYSGDHWNTEAFF
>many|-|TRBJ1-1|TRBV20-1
TGCAGTGCTAGAGCCCGCACGGGGACCAGGGCTGAAGCTTTCTTT
CSARARTGTRAEAFF
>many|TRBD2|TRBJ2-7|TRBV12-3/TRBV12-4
TGTGCCAGCAGTTTTTGCGAATGGTTTACTAGCGGGAGTTGTCCCTACGAGCAGTACTTC
CASSFCEWFTSGSCPYEQYF
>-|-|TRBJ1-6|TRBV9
TGTGCCAGCAGCGTAGATTGGGAGGTCGGGAGCAATTCACCCCTCCACTTT
CASSVDWEVGSNSPLHF
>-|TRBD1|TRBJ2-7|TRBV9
TGTGCCAGCAGCTTAGACAGGGTCCTCTCCTACGAGCAGTACTTC
CASSLDRVLSYEQYF
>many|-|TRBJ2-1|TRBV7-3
TGTGCCAGCAGCTTAGGAGGGGATCCCTACAATGAGCAGTTCTTC
CASSLGGDPYNEQFF
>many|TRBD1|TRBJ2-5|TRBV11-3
TGTGCCAGCAGCTCTTTCCAGGGACAGGGTCTTCGAGAGACCCAGTACTTC
CASSSFQGQGLRETQYF
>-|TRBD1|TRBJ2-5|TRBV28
TGTGCCAGCAGGCTAGGGGGACAGTTCCAAGAGACCCAGTACTTC
CASRLGGQFQETQYF
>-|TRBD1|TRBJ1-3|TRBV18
TGTGCCAGCTCACCACTCGGACAGGTTTCTGGAAACACCATATATTTT
CASSPLGQVSGNTIYF
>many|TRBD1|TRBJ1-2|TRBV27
TGTGCCAGCAGTTTACGGGACAGGGTAGGCTATGGCTACACCTTC
CASSLRDRVGYGYTF
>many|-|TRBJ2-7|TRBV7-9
TGTGCCAGCAGCTTTGGGGGGCGCTTGGGCCCCAGCTCCTACGAGCAGTACTTC
CASSFGGRLGPSSYEQYF
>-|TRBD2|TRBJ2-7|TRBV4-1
TGCGCCAGCAGCCCGCTTCGGGCTAGCGGGAGGGACGAGCAGTACTTC
CASSPLRASGRDEQYF
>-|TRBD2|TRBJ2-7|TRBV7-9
TGTGCCAGCAGCTTAGAGGGTCGACGCGGGAGGGCCGGTTACGAGCAGTACTTC
CASSLEGRRGRAGYEQYF
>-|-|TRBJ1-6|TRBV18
TGTGCCAGCTCACCAAGTGAAGGGAGCGTGAATTCACCCCTCCACTTT
CASSPSEGSVNSPLHF